This TCR beta chain came from a study of T-cell memory formation after mild COVID-19. The wider study: Most TCR clusters belonged to a single donor.

At least ten counts were recorded for this clonotype. TCRdb reanalysed the 5' RACE reads using MiXCR and keeps one entry per CDR3 protein. The profile shows 550,000 to 700,000 distinct CDR3 sequences, 15% to 20% of them singletons. Germline trimming cut 4 bases from V and 7 bases from J; bases unmatched to any gene: 9. The length of the CDR3 is 15 residues. Germline V gives CDR1 MDHEN, CDR2 SYDVKM. The TCR originated in an adult woman who had mild COVID-19 (a few samples of this study predate the infection). Cell type and time point are not known. Sequencing input: PBMCs or a T cell subset sorted from them (not recorded which). The chain recombines TRBV28 with TRBJ2-1, with 8 bases matching TRBD2. CDR3 in DNA: TGTGCCAGCAGTTCCCGCTCCGGGAGGGTAAATGAGCAGTTCTTC. Translating gives CASSSRSGRVNEQFF.